Following are 26 T cell receptor beta chains from one sample sequenced in a study of shared clonotypes between healthy human individuals. Here immunoSEQ multiplex PCR was the method, and the copy in TCRdb shows in-frame clones only, minus some. In the table there are some 450,000 clones, over 60% of which are singletons. Specimen: PBMCs. The receptors stem from a woman in her 40s in good health. Some clones in this sample may be carry-over from other donors' samples.

This clone has only a few counts. The CDR3 DNA is TGTGCCAGCAGCCGGGGGGTCGGGTACTCGACGGGGACCCAGTACTTC. Encoded protein: CASSRGVGYSTGTQYF. The chain combines TRBV11-3 with TRBJ2-5, with 7 bases fitting TRBD2. CDR1 is SGHNT, CDR2 YENEEA, per germline. Trimming took 5 bases from V and 7 from J; bases not matched to a gene: 16. This CDR3 comprises 16 residues.

The chain joins TRBV5-4 to TRBJ2-3; D ambiguous. Deletions cut 10 bases from V and 2 bases from J, with 11 bases between. This CDR3 has 12 amino acids. Germline assignment: CDR1 SGHNT and CDR2 YYREEE (reference sequence). CDR3 loop: CAVGLVTDTQYF. In DNA form, the CDR3 reads TGTGCCGTCGGGTTGGTCACAGATACGCAGTATTTT.

As regards this clone: A read error is likely here: a far larger clone is one base away. The rearrangement uses TRBV29-1 and TRBJ2-3; perhaps D is TRBD1 or TRBD2 (7 bases each). Trimming shortened V by 4 bases and J by 0 bases, and 11 bases separated the two germline ends. Germline-derived CDR1 and CDR2 are SQVTM and ANQGSEA. The CDR3 runs 14 residues. The CDR3 DNA is TGCAGCGTTGCTCAGGGGGGGAGCACAGATACGCAGTATTTT. Translating gives CSVAQGGSTDTQYF.

This sequence joins TRBV5-6 and TRBJ2-2; 12 nucleotides align to TRBD2. From germline, CDR1 is SGHDT and CDR2 YYEEEE. Trimming took 4 bases from V and 7 from J; bases not matched to a gene: 8. The CDR3 covers 16 residues. The CDR3 here is CASSTRLAGADGELFF. CDR3 coding DNA: TGTGCCAGCAGCACCCGACTAGCGGGAGCCGACGGGGAGCTGTTTTTT.

The V gene is TRBV15, the J gene TRBJ2-1; 7 positions agree with TRBD1. The length of the CDR3 is 15 residues. Germline loops: CDR1 LNHNV, CDR2 YYDKDF (reference sequence). J gave up 7 bases and V 7 bases, and 13 bases lay outside the gene matches. This CDR3 is CATKQGVFVQNEQFF. The CDR3 DNA follows: TGTGCCACCAAGCAGGGGGTGTTCGTACAAAATGAGCAGTTCTTC.

Concerning this clone itself: One base separates it from a far larger clone, so it is likely a read error. Within the sample, other DNA sequences also encode this same CDR3. The chain employs TRBV25-1 and TRBJ2-7; possible D gene TRBD2, 5 bases. V shed 5 bases and J shed 6 bases, with 23 bases lying between them. Germline assignment: CDR1 MGHDK and CDR2 SYGVNS. CDR3 size: 16 residues. CDR3 protein: CASSPSGSRSRGEQYF. In DNA, the CDR3 is TGTGCCAGCAGTCCTAGTGGGAGCCGATCACGGGGCGAGCAGTACTTC.

As to this clone: A much larger clone lies a single base off, so this may be a read error. The chain carries TRBV25-1 and TRBJ2-7, with D perhaps TRBD2 (5 bases). The length of the CDR3 is 13 residues. Germline assignment: CDR1 MGHDK and CDR2 SYGVNS. The CDR3 loop is CVSSPGDSYEQYF. The CDR3, as DNA: TGTGTCAGCAGCCCCGGGGATTCCTACGAGCAGTACTTC.

V gene TRBV7-9 combines with J gene TRBJ1-2; 10 positions agree with TRBD1. V shed 3 bases and J 13 bases; nucleotides not matched to a gene: 8. Germline-derived CDR1 and CDR2 are SEHNR and FQNEAQ (reference sequence). The CDR3 consists of 13 residues. DNA of the CDR3: TGTGCCAGCAGCTTTGCCGGGACAGGGGATTGCACCTTC. Protein sequence: CASSFAGTGDCTF.

V and J are TRBV7-9 and TRBJ2-1, with 11 bases aligning to TRBD2. CDR3 length equals 15 residues. Trimming took 1 base from V and 5 from J; bases not matched to a gene: 1. Germline V lookup: CDR1 SEHNR, CDR2 FQNEAQ (reference sequence). This chain's CDR3 is CASSLDSGRDNEQFF. The DNA of the CDR3 is TGTGCCAGCAGCTTAGATAGCGGGAGGGACAATGAGCAGTTCTTC.

Comments on this clone: Possible read error: a much larger clone is one base away. The CDR3 DNA sequence: TGTGCCAGCGGCCGCCTGCCCACAGATACGCAGTATTTT. It encodes CASGRLPTDTQYF. The J gene is TRBJ2-3, the V gene TRBV6-5; D gene ambiguous. The V and J ends lost 8 bases and 2 bases respectively, with 11 bases between them. This CDR3 is built from 13 residues. Germline V gene data show CDR1 as MNHEY and CDR2 as SVGAGI.

This clone was observed once. It may be a read error: a sequence one base away is much more abundant. CDR3 coding DNA: TGTGCCACCAGCAGAGATCGAGGGCTAGAGGGTGCCGAGCAGTGCTTC. Amino acids: CATSRDRGLEGAEQCF. The chain uses TRBV15 and TRBJ2-7, with D perhaps TRBD2 (5 bases). CDR1 and CDR2 from the germline V gene are LNHNV and YYDKDF (reference sequence). The CDR3 runs 16 residues.

In DNA form, the CDR3 reads TGTGCCAGCAAGGCCAGGGGTCAATATCAGCCCCAGCATTTT. Its translation is CASKARGQYQPQHF. The V call is TRBV27, the J call TRBJ1-5; D possibly corresponds to TRBD1 (6 bases). The CDR3 runs 14 residues. Germline V gene data show CDR1 as MNHEY and CDR2 as SMNVEV (reference sequence). V lost 7 bases to trimming and J lost 5 bases, with 15 bases between them.

This clone turned up a few times. The gene calls are TRBV29-1 and TRBJ2-1; D remains unclear. CDR3 length: 14 residues. With 7 bases removed from V and 5 bases from J, the gap between germline ends came to 18 bases. Looked up from germline, CDR1 is SQVTM and CDR2 is ANQGSEA. The chain's CDR3 is CSATKDRYDNEQFF. CDR3 nucleotides: TGCAGCGCAACCAAGGACCGTTACGACAATGAGCAGTTCTTC.

The chain has TRBV5-1 and TRBJ2-3, with 9 nucleotides matching TRBD2. Losses at the gene ends were 1 base for V and 2 bases for J; bases not matched to a gene: 2. In germline, CDR1 is SGHRS, CDR2 YFSETQ. The CDR3 loop spans 15 amino acids. This chain's CDR3 is CASSLSGRTTDTQYF. Here the CDR3 DNA reads TGCGCCAGCAGCTTGAGCGGGAGGACCACAGATACGCAGTATTTT.

J is TRBJ2-1 and V is TRBV5-1; the match to TRBD2 covers 8 bases. Trimming took 5 bases from V and 2 from J; bases not matched to a gene: 3. The CDR3 extends over 14 amino acids. Looked up from germline, CDR1 is SGHRS and CDR2 is YFSETQ. The CDR3, as DNA: TGCGCCAGCAGTAGCGGGGCCCCCTACAATGAGCAGTTCTTC. Translating gives CASSSGAPYNEQFF.

The chain carries TRBV18 and TRBJ1-2, with TRBD1 matching 7 bases. Per germline, CDR1 KGHSH and CDR2 LQKENI. J lost 3 bases, V lost 6 bases, and 4 bases had no gene match. The CDR3 length is 13 residues. This chain's CDR3 is CASSVDRDYGYTF. In nucleotides, the CDR3 is TGTGCCAGCTCGGTCGACAGGGACTATGGCTACACCTTC.

The chain couples TRBV7-8 to TRBJ1-3; unclear D gene. The CDR3 loop spans 14 amino acids. Germline assignment: CDR1 SGHVS and CDR2 FQNEAQ. Deletions cut 4 bases from V and 0 bases from J, with 7 bases between. CDR3 DNA sequence: TGTGCCAGCAGCTCTGGGATCTCTGGAAACACCATATATTTT. Amino acid sequence: CASSSGISGNTIYF.

The gene calls are TRBV7-2 and TRBJ2-7, with 14 bases lining up with TRBD2. This CDR3 spans 15 amino acids. Germline V gene lookup returns CDR1 SGHTA and CDR2 FQGNSA. V lost 5 bases, J lost 5 bases, and 5 bases stayed unmatched. The CDR3 DNA is TGTGCCAGCAGCGTCCGACTAGCGGGAGGGAACGAGCAGTACTTC. Amino acid sequence: CASSVRLAGGNEQYF.

A word on this clone: A far larger clone is a single base away, which makes a read error likely. Other DNA sequences in the sample encode the same CDR3. The chain couples TRBV27 to TRBJ1-2; D not certain. The germline V gene has CDR1 MNHEY and CDR2 SMNVEV (reference sequence). The CDR3 extends over 13 amino acids. In nucleotides, the CDR3 is TGCGCCAGCAGCCCCCGAGAGAGCTATGGCTACACCTTC. It is translated as CASSPRESYGYTF.

This clone has just one count. The V and J genes are TRBV15 and TRBJ1-4, with D unclear. CDR3 length: 15 residues. Per germline, CDR1 LNHNV and CDR2 YYDKDF (reference sequence). Trimming removed 3 bases at V and 0 bases at J, with 8 bases between. Written as DNA, the CDR3 is TGTGCCACCAGCAGGGATCCCGCAACTAATGAAAAACTGTTTTTT. It is translated as CATSRDPATNEKLFF.

This clone appeared once. The rearrangement uses TRBV6-1 and TRBJ1-2; no firm D call. The CDR3 is made up of 11 amino acids. Germline V gene lookup returns CDR1 MNHNS and CDR2 SASEGT. Deletions cut 7 bases from V and 4 bases from J, with 7 bases between. This CDR3 reads CASIDTYGYTF. The CDR3 nucleotides are TGTGCCAGCATTGACACCTATGGCTACACCTTC.

The V call is TRBV5-1, the J call TRBJ2-1, with TRBD1 identical over 7 bases. Losses at the gene ends were 3 bases for V and 8 bases for J; bases not matched to a gene: 2. Germline lookup yields CDR1 SGHRS and CDR2 YFSETQ. This CDR3 region has 12 residues. The DNA of the CDR3 is TGCGCCAGCAGCTCCGACAGGGATGAGCAGTTCTTC. This encodes CASSSDRDEQFF.

The chain links TRBV10-1 to TRBJ1-4; a weak D match, TRBD1 (6 bases). This CDR3 comprises 14 residues. The V gene's germline CDR1 is WNHNN and CDR2 SYGVQD (reference sequence). Trimming took off 7 bases at V and 7 bases at J, with 16 bases between the two ends. In DNA, the CDR3 is TGCGCCAGCACCCAAGGGACATTTAGTGAAAAACTGTTTTTT. Protein sequence: CASTQGTFSEKLFF.

This clone was detected ten times or more. The same CDR3 also results from other DNA sequences found in this sample. The chain combines TRBV27 with TRBJ1-2, with D uncertain. CDR1 and CDR2 from the germline V gene are MNHEY and SMNVEV (reference sequence). V dropped 3 bases and J dropped 7 bases, with 18 bases sitting between them. This CDR3 has 15 amino acids. In DNA form, the CDR3 reads TGTGCCAGCAGTTTCTCTGACATGGGAGGTGGTGGCTACACCTTC. Protein sequence: CASSFSDMGGGGYTF.

This clone was picked up a small number of times. This chain connects TRBV18 to TRBJ2-3; D may match TRBD1 or TRBD2 (5 bases each). Deletions cut 3 bases from V and 6 bases from J, with 19 bases between. The germline V gene has CDR1 KGHSH and CDR2 LQKENI. This CDR3 contains 16 residues. The CDR3 loop is CASSPSLGTREDTQYF. CDR3 coding DNA: TGTGCCAGCTCACCTTCTTTGGGGACCCGCGAGGATACGCAGTATTTT.

In its sample, this clone was seen a few times. V usage is TRBV10-3 and J usage is TRBJ1-5; D call uncertain. CDR3 size: 14 residues. Germline CDR1 reads ENHRY; CDR2 reads SYGVKD. Trimming pared 0 bases from V and 3 bases from J, leaving 6 bases between. This chain's CDR3 is CAISESNANQPQHF. The CDR3 nucleotides are TGTGCCATCAGTGAGTCCAACGCCAATCAGCCCCAGCATTTT.